One and the same sample provided the 17 T cell receptor beta chains below, sequenced in a study of T cells in Graves' hyperthyroidism and ophthalmopathy. The CDR3 regions of TCR beta were amplified from RNA transcripts. The HTBI set primed first-round TCR CDR3 RT-PCR. TCRdb called the multiplex PCR reads again in MiXCR, with one record for every CDR3 protein. Of roughly 700,000 distinct CDR3 sequences in the sample, 30% to 40% were seen once. The sample comprised blood. These TCRs come from a woman aged 40-49 years with Graves' hyperthyroidism.

This clonotype was seen many times. V and J are TRBV20-1 and TRBJ2-5; D is unclear. Trimming cost V 6 bases and J 3 bases, with 11 bases left between them. The germline V gene has CDR1 DFQATT and CDR2 SNEGSKA (reference sequence). The CDR3 is made up of 12 amino acids. This CDR3 reads CSAREGEETQYF. CDR3 DNA sequence: TGCAGTGCAAGGGAAGGAGAAGAGACCCAGTACTTC.

A few counts support this clonotype. The chain has TRBV30 and TRBJ1-1, with a tentative D call TRBD1 (5 bases). The germline V gene has CDR1 GTSNPN and CDR2 SVGIG (reference sequence). The CDR3 length is 13 residues. This chain's CDR3 is CQSSMPGRAEAFF. Written as DNA, the CDR3 is TGTCAATCCTCCATGCCAGGGCGGGCTGAAGCTTTCTTT.

Ten or more counts support this clonotype. The chain carries TRBV6-5 and TRBJ1-5, with D perhaps matching TRBD1 (6 bases). The CDR3 totals 16 residues. Germline values: CDR1 MNHEY, CDR2 SVGAGI. Trimming removed 8 bases at V and 3 bases at J, with 20 bases between. The CDR3 reads CASHERLRQDNQPQHF. The CDR3 DNA follows: TGTGCCAGCCACGAACGCCTTAGACAGGACAATCAGCCCCAGCATTTT.

The J gene is TRBJ1-1, the V gene TRBV15, with D unresolved. The CDR3 runs 15 residues. Germline V gives CDR1 LNHNV, CDR2 YYDKDF (reference sequence). The ends were cut back, 5 bases at V and 7 bases at J, with 20 bases in the middle. For the CDR3, the DNA is TGTGCCACCAGCGGAGTAAGAGTTGGAGGTAATGAAGCTTTCTTT. Translation gives CATSGVRVGGNEAFF.

The V gene is TRBV20-1, the J gene TRBJ2-7; possibly TRBD1 for D (5 bases). Germline CDR1 and CDR2: DFQATT and SNEGSKA (reference sequence). V was clipped by 4 bases and J by 2 bases, with 12 bases between them. This CDR3 has 13 amino acids. The CDR3 DNA sequence: TGCAGTGCTATGGGGCTAATGACCTACGAGCAGTACTTC. Translation: CSAMGLMTYEQYF.

In the case of this clonotype: A single base separates this from a much larger clone, so it may be a read error. The conserved phenylalanine or tryptophan normally closing the CDR3 is absent here, so this likely arose from a read error. The J gene is TRBJ2-2, the V gene TRBV5-1; possible D gene TRBD1, 6 bases. The CDR3 spans 13 residues. V was shortened by 4 bases and J by 5 bases, with 9 bases between the two germline ends. Germline V gene sequence: CDR1 SGHRS, CDR2 YFSETQ. The DNA for the CDR3 is TGCGCCAGCAGCATCGGACAGACCGGGGAGCTGTTTCTT. Translating gives CASSIGQTGELFL.

Regarding this clonotype: Possible read error: a much larger clone is one base away. The chain uses TRBV20-1 and TRBJ1-2, with a weak D call TRBD1 (5 bases). V was trimmed by 4 bases and J by 7 bases, leaving 25 bases between them. The CDR3 length is 16 residues. Germline V gives CDR1 DFQATT, CDR2 SNEGSKA (reference sequence). The CDR3 nucleotides read TGCAGTGCTAAGGCCAATACAGGTTTAAGTACCGGTGGCTACACCTTC. Translating it yields CSAKANTGLSTGGYTF.

This clonotype was counted at least ten times. This chain uses TRBV12-3 or TRBV12-4 with TRBJ2-7; TRBD1 might be the D (6 bases). The CDR3 covers 13 residues. Trimming cost V 4 bases and J 5 bases, with 12 bases left between them. CDR3 sequence reads: CASSSVGAHEQYF. Written as DNA, the CDR3 is TGTGCCAGCAGTTCCGTGGGGGCCCACGAGCAGTACTTC.

This clonotype occurred many times. This chain joins TRBV10-1 and TRBJ1-2; D call uncertain. This CDR3 spans 13 amino acids. V was shortened by 4 bases and J by 7 bases, with 13 bases between the two germline ends. CDR1 and CDR2 (germline): WNHNN, SYGVQD (reference sequence). The CDR3 bases are TGCGCCAGCAGTGCTACCGACTGGAGTGGCTACACCTTC. Translated: CASSATDWSGYTF.

Ten or more counts support this clonotype. The chain employs TRBV11-3 and TRBJ1-5; tentative D call: TRBD1 (6 bases). V lost 1 base and J 7 bases, leaving 11 bases between the germline ends. The CDR3 is made up of 14 amino acids. Germline V CDR1 and CDR2: SGHNT, YENEEA. This chain's CDR3 is CASSLVRGEQPQHF. CDR3 bases: TGTGCCAGCAGCTTAGTCAGGGGTGAGCAGCCCCAGCATTTT.

This clonotype was found many times. The chain couples TRBV7-9 to TRBJ2-7; D remains ambiguous. The CDR3 is 12 amino acids. The germline V and J ends were trimmed by 1 base and 4 bases, with 5 bases remaining between them. The germline CDR1 and CDR2 sequences are SEHNR and FQNEAQ (reference sequence). CDR3 sequence reads: CASSLVGYEQYF. The CDR3 DNA reads TGTGCCAGCAGCTTAGTCGGGTACGAGCAGTACTTC.

Regarding this clonotype: A clone one base away is much larger, so this may be a read error. This likely comes from a read error, as the CDR3 has no conserved phenylalanine or tryptophan at its end. The chain joins TRBV2 to TRBJ1-1; the D is unclear. The CDR3 runs 13 residues. Germline V gene sequence: CDR1 SNHLY, CDR2 FYNNEI. The germline V and J ends were trimmed by 6 bases and 1 base, with 9 bases remaining between them. In DNA form, the CDR3 reads TGTGCCAGCAGCGAGACGGGGAACACTGAAGCTTTCCTT. Translating gives CASSETGNTEAFL.

This clonotype was seen ten or more times. The rearrangement joins TRBV2 to TRBJ1-5; TRBD1 might be the D (6 bases). The germline V and J ends were trimmed by 7 bases and 6 bases, with 13 bases remaining between them. CDR1 SNHLY and CDR2 FYNNEI come from the germline V gene. There are 13 residues in the CDR3. The CDR3 DNA follows: TGTGCCAGCACTGGACAGCCTAGTCAGCCCCAGCATTTT. Protein: CASTGQPSQPQHF.

V usage is TRBV29-1 and J usage is TRBJ2-5; D is unclear. The CDR3 totals 14 residues. From germline, CDR1 is SQVTM and CDR2 ANQGSEA. The germline V and J ends were trimmed by 1 base and 0 bases, with 9 bases remaining between them. CDR3 region: CSVEVGWYQETQYF. The CDR3 DNA reads as TGCAGCGTTGAAGTGGGATGGTACCAAGAGACCCAGTACTTC.

This clonotype showed up just a few times. This rearrangement joins TRBV5-4 to TRBJ2-5; D is undetermined. V shed 4 bases and J shed 2 bases, with 15 bases lying between them. Germline CDR1 is SGHNT and CDR2 is YYREEE (reference sequence). This CDR3 region has 15 residues. CDR3 in DNA: TGTGCCAGCAGCGACCAGACTGGTCCACAAGAGACCCAGTACTTC. Protein sequence: CASSDQTGPQETQYF.

The chain has TRBV6-1 and TRBJ1-2; 7 nucleotides align to TRBD1. CDR1 and CDR2 (germline): MNHNS, SASEGT. V shed 6 bases, J shed 7 bases, and the junction held 11 bases outside the gene matches. The CDR3 is 14 amino acids. The CDR3, as DNA: TGTGCCAGCAGAAAATTCGACAGGGATGGTGGCTACACCTTC. Translation gives CASRKFDRDGGYTF.

V is TRBV9 and J is TRBJ1-1; the D is unclear. CDR3 size: 12 residues. CDR1 is SGDLS, CDR2 YYNGEE, per germline. V lost 5 bases, J lost 6 bases, and 11 bases lay in between. CDR3 sequence (DNA): TGTGCCAGCAGACGCACGACCGCTGAAGCTTTCTTT. Its translation is CASRRTTAEAFF.